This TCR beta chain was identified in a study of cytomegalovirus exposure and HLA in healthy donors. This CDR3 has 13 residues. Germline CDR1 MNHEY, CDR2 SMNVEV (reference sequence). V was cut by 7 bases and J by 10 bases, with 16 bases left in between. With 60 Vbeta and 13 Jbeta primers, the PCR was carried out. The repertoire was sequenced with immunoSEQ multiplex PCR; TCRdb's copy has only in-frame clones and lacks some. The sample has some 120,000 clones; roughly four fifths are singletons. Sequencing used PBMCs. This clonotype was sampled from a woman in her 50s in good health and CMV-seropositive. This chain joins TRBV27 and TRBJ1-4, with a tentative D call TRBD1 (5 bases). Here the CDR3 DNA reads TGTGCCAGCAAGGATCCCGGGCAGGGAAAACTGTTTTTT. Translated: CASKDPGQGKLFF.